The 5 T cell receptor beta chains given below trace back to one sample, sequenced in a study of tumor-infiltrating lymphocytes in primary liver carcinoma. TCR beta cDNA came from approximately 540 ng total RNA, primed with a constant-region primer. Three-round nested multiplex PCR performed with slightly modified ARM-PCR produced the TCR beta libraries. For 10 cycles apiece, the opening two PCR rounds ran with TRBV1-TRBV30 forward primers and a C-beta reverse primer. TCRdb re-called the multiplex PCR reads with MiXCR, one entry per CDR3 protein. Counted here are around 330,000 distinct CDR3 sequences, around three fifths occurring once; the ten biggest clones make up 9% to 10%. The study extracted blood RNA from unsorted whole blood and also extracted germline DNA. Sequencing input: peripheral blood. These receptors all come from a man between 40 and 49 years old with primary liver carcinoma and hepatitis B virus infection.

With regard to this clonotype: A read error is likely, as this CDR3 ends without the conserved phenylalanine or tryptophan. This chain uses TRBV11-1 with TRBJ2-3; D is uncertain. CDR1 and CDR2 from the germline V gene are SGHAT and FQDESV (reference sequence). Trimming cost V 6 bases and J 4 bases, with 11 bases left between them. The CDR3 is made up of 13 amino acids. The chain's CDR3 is CASSLSSADTQYI. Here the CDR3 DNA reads TGTGCCAGCAGTTTATCCTCCGCAGATACGCAGTATATT.

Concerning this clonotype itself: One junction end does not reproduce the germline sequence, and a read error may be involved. The CDR3 is CASSYRGLAVEHFF. Written as DNA, the CDR3 is TGCGCCAGCAGTTACCGCGGACTAGCAGTTGAGCATTTCTTC. The chain recombines TRBV6-5 with TRBJ2-1; 8 nucleotides match TRBD2. In germline, CDR1 is MNHEY, CDR2 SVGAGI. This CDR3 comprises 14 residues.

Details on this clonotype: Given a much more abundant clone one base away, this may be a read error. CDR3 protein: CSVEDRLFDKQYF. The CDR3 DNA sequence: TGCAGCGTTGAAGATAGACTTTTCGATAAGCAGTATTTT. The chain combines TRBV29-1 with TRBJ2-3; D gene uncertain. CDR3 length: 13 residues. Germline-derived CDR1 and CDR2 are SQVTM and ANQGSEA.

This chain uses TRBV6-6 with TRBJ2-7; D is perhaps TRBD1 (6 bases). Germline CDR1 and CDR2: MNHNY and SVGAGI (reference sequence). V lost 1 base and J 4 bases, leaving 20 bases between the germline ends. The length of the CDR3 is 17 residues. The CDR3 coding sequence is TGTGCCAGCAGTTACTGGAACAGGGTTGGGGGCTTATACGAGCAGTACTTC. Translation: CASSYWNRVGGLYEQYF.

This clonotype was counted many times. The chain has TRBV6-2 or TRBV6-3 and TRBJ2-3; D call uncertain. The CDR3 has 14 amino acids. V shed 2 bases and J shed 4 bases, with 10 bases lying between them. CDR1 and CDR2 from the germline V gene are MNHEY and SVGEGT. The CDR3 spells CASSYASKADTQYF. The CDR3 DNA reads TGTGCCAGCAGTTACGCCTCCAAGGCAGATACGCAGTATTTT.